This T cell receptor (beta chain) was profiled in a study of CD4 T cells in relation to SARS-CoV-2 and coronaviruses. Study-wide points: In approximately 70% of donors, memory CD4+ clonotypes crossrecognized SARS-CoV-2 and at least one common cold coronavirus spike.

This clone was counted a few times. As yet, its antigen is unknown. Losses at the gene ends were 5 bases for V and 6 bases for J; bases not matched to a gene: 11. The CDR3 loop spans 15 amino acids. The germline gives CDR1 GTSNPN, CDR2 SVGIG (reference sequence). Deep TCR-beta sequencing used DNA from uncultured naive and memory CD4+ T cells. Clones were sequenced by immunoSEQ multiplex PCR, and TCRdb holds only the in-frame ones, with some missing. The table has approximately 50,000 clones, 92% seen once. This chain connects TRBV30 to TRBJ1-5; 9 bases fit TRBD1. The clonotype was recovered from an adult with COVID-19. Sequenced material: naive CD4+ T cells from PBMCs. Indicated subset: naive CD4+ T cells isolated by negative enrichment. The CDR3 here is CAWDPGTGPPQPQHF. The CDR3 DNA reads as TGTGCCTGGGACCCAGGGACAGGGCCACCTCAGCCCCAGCATTTT.